What follows are 25 T cell receptor beta chains derived from one specimen sequenced in a study of blood T cell repertoires in COVID-19. The table came from immunoSEQ multiplex PCR; TCRdb's copy has only in-frame clones and leaves some out. The data contain about 33,000 clones, 78% of them seen just once; the ten biggest clones take up 15% to 20%. Sample: peripheral blood. Receptor source: a man aged 65-85 years with acute or convalescent COVID-19.

The chain recombines TRBV4-3 with TRBJ1-5; no clear D. The CDR3 consists of 16 residues. Germline assignment: CDR1 LGHNA and CDR2 YSLEER. Trimming shortened V by 1 base and J by 0 bases, and 10 bases separated the two germline ends. The CDR3 protein is CASSQGLGGSNQPQHF. CDR3 bases: TGCGCCAGCAGCCAAGGGCTTGGAGGTAGCAATCAGCCCCAGCATTTT.

The V call is TRBV9, the J call TRBJ2-2; no definite D call. The CDR3 loop spans 15 amino acids. CDR1 is SGDLS, CDR2 YYNGEE, per germline. Trimming pared 4 bases from V and 1 base from J, leaving 11 bases between. CDR3 region: CASSTPSGNTGELFF. In DNA form, the CDR3 reads TGTGCCAGCAGCACTCCCTCGGGGAACACCGGGGAGCTGTTTTTT.

This clone was recorded only once. This CDR3 reads CASSPWTGSDYGYTF. The DNA of the CDR3 is TGTGCCAGCTCACCGTGGACAGGGTCCGACTATGGCTACACCTTC. The genes are TRBV18 and TRBJ1-2; TRBD1 aligns across 8 bases. CDR1 is KGHSH and CDR2 is LQKENI in the germline V gene. This CDR3 comprises 15 residues. Trimming at V came to 3 bases and at J to 3 bases, leaving 6 bases not matched to a gene.

The V call is TRBV6-5, the J call TRBJ1-2, with unresolved D. The CDR3 has 14 residues. Deletions cut 7 bases from V and 8 bases from J, with 20 bases between. Looked up from germline, CDR1 is MNHEY and CDR2 is SVGAGI. The chain's CDR3 is CASTRTGGSGGYTF. CDR3 DNA: TGTGCCAGCACTCGGACCGGAGGCTCGGGCGGCTACACCTTC.

The chain links TRBV29-1 to TRBJ1-2, with D possibly being TRBD1 (6 bases). V shed 4 bases and J shed 3 bases, with 15 bases lying between them. The germline V gene has CDR1 SQVTM and CDR2 ANQGSEA. The CDR3 is 14 amino acids. In DNA, the CDR3 is TGCAGCGTTGGGTTCGCAGGGGAGTACTATGGCTACACCTTC. Its translation: CSVGFAGEYYGYTF.

This chain links TRBV24-1 with TRBJ1-3; D is possibly TRBD1 (5 bases). CDR1 is KGHDR and CDR2 is SFDVKD in the germline V gene. The germline V and J ends were trimmed by 6 bases and 4 bases, with 9 bases remaining between them. This CDR3 comprises 13 residues. CDR3 amino acids: CATSNSGGNTIYF. CDR3 DNA sequence: TGTGCCACCAGTAATTCAGGGGGAAACACCATATATTTT.

The chain joins TRBV5-1 to TRBJ2-3, with D possibly being TRBD2 (6 bases). CDR3 length: 16 amino acids. Germline lookup yields CDR1 SGHRS and CDR2 YFSETQ. The germline V and J ends were trimmed by 0 bases and 4 bases, with 15 bases remaining between them. This CDR3 is CASSLGDGGRSDTQYF. The DNA for the CDR3 is TGCGCCAGCAGCTTGGGGGACGGAGGGAGGTCAGATACGCAGTATTTT.

The genes are TRBV7-2 and TRBJ2-1; D gene unclear. V gave up 2 bases and J gave up 6 bases, with 8 bases separating them. The germline V gene has CDR1 SGHTA and CDR2 FQGNSA. The CDR3 totals 13 residues. This chain's CDR3 is CASSLRSANEQFF. The DNA of the CDR3 is TGTGCCAGCAGCTTAAGGAGCGCCAATGAGCAGTTCTTC.

The J gene is TRBJ2-1, the V gene TRBV24-1; D perhaps matches TRBD2 (5 bases). This CDR3 region has 16 residues. Trimming left V 4 bases short and J 8 bases short, with 20 bases between. CDR1 is KGHDR, CDR2 SFDVKD, per germline. The CDR3: CATSDRRTTPDDEQFF. The CDR3 DNA reads as TGTGCCACCAGTGACCGGAGGACGACTCCAGACGATGAGCAGTTCTTC.

The chain employs TRBV28 and TRBJ1-5; D not certain. The CDR3 is made up of 14 amino acids. Trimming cost V 3 bases and J 2 bases, with 8 bases left between them. Germline lookup yields CDR1 MDHEN and CDR2 SYDVKM. The CDR3 region has the DNA TGTGCCAGCAGTTTGAGGGTTGGCAATCAGCCCCAGCATTTT. Amino acids: CASSLRVGNQPQHF.

The V gene is TRBV2, the J gene TRBJ2-7, with TRBD1 matching 10 bases. The CDR3 runs 15 residues. Trimming removed 3 bases from V and 7 bases from J; junction bases left unmatched: 9. Germline CDR1 reads SNHLY; CDR2 reads FYNNEI. The CDR3 spells CASSDPGQGLGEQYF. CDR3 DNA: TGTGCCAGCAGTGATCCGGGACAGGGGCTAGGAGAGCAGTACTTC.

V and J are TRBV5-5 and TRBJ1-3; D is unclear. V dropped 7 bases and J dropped 8 bases, with 13 bases sitting between them. The CDR3 runs to 12 residues. Germline V gene sequence: CDR1 SGHKS, CDR2 YYEKEE (reference sequence). The chain's CDR3 is CASGRREDTIYF. The DNA for the CDR3 is TGTGCCAGCGGCCGTAGGGAGGACACCATATATTTT.

V gene TRBV7-2 combines with J gene TRBJ2-3, with 14 bases lining up with TRBD2. Germline assignment: CDR1 SGHTA and CDR2 FQGNSA. The CDR3 is made up of 17 amino acids. The ends lost 5 bases at V and 1 base at J; junction bases unmatched: 5. This CDR3 is CASSQPGLAGGTDTQYF. In DNA, the CDR3 is TGTGCCAGCAGCCAACCGGGACTAGCGGGGGGCACAGATACGCAGTATTTT.

The CDR3 is CSVELAGKLNTEAFF. The CDR3 DNA reads as TGCAGCGTTGAATTGGCAGGAAAGTTGAACACTGAAGCTTTCTTT. The genes are TRBV29-1 and TRBJ1-1; D uncertain. Germline loops: CDR1 SQVTM, CDR2 ANQGSEA. Trimming cost V 2 bases and J 0 bases, with 13 bases left between them. This CDR3 comprises 15 residues.

The chain is built from TRBV7-9 and TRBJ1-1, with D perhaps TRBD1 (5 bases). Germline V gene sequence: CDR1 SEHNR, CDR2 FQNEAQ (reference sequence). The V gene lost 7 bases and the J gene lost 4 bases, with 7 bases spanning the gap. The CDR3 contains 11 residues. CDR3 amino acids: CASTQATEAFF. As DNA, the CDR3 is TGTGCCAGCACACAGGCCACTGAAGCTTTCTTT. Filled out from reference TRBV7-9 and TRBJ1-1, the complete variable domain reads DTGVSQNPRHKITKRGQNVTFRCDPISEHNRLYWYRQTLGQGPEFLTYFQNEAQLEKSRLLSDRFSAERPKGSFSTLEIQRTEQGDSAMYLCASTQATEAFFGQGTRLTVV.

The gene calls are TRBV19 and TRBJ2-1; D is ambiguous. CDR3 length equals 14 residues. Germline CDR1 is LNHDA and CDR2 is SQIVND (reference sequence). Between the trimmed V and J ends, which lost 7 bases and 9 bases, there was a span of 19 bases. The CDR3 DNA is TGTGCCAGTACCTTCTCGGCGGCAGCAGTTGAGCAGTTCTTC. It specifies CASTFSAAAVEQFF.

The chain uses TRBV5-1 and TRBJ2-2; a possible D gene is TRBD1 (7 bases). Germline V gene lookup returns CDR1 SGHRS and CDR2 YFSETQ. This CDR3 spans 15 amino acids. V was clipped by 4 bases and J by 6 bases, with 16 bases between them. The CDR3 reads CASSQGGSSAGELFF. Here the CDR3 DNA reads TGCGCCAGCAGCCAGGGGGGTTCTAGTGCCGGGGAGCTGTTTTTT. The whole variable domain, remainder taken from reference TRBV5-1 and TRBJ2-2, is KAGVTQTPRYLIKTRGQQVTLSCSPISGHRSVSWYQQTPGQGLQFLFEYFSETQRNKGNFPGRFSGRQFSNSRSEMNVSTLELGDSALYLCASSQGGSSAGELFFGEGSRLTVL.

The chain uses TRBV14 and TRBJ2-7, with 7 bases aligning to TRBD1. The germline gives CDR1 SGHDN, CDR2 FVKESK. The CDR3 has 15 residues. After removal of 2 bases from V and 5 bases from J, the junction contained 9 bases not matched to a gene. CDR3 sequence reads: CASSQTGTEVNEQYF. The CDR3 DNA sequence: TGTGCCAGCAGCCAAACCGGGACAGAGGTGAACGAGCAGTACTTC.

V is TRBV29-1 and J is TRBJ2-5; 9 bases line up with TRBD2. The trim removed 4 bases at V and 4 bases at J, leaving 10 bases unmatched. Germline V CDR1 and CDR2: SQVTM, ANQGSEA. This CDR3 comprises 15 residues. CDR3 DNA: TGCAGCGTTGTGGTAGCGGGAGTACGGGCAGAGACCCAGTACTTC. Translated: CSVVVAGVRAETQYF.

The V call is TRBV30, the J call TRBJ2-5; 7 bases match TRBD2. J was trimmed by 3 bases and V by 1 base; bases with no gene match: 2. CDR1 is GTSNPN, CDR2 SVGIG, per germline (reference sequence). There are 13 residues in the CDR3. This CDR3 is CAWSGGSKETQYF. The CDR3 DNA reads as TGTGCCTGGAGTGGCGGGAGCAAAGAGACCCAGTACTTC.

This clone was counted a few times. The V call is TRBV11-3, the J call TRBJ2-3; no clear D gene. The CDR3 contains 13 residues. Trimming removed 8 bases at V and 0 bases at J, with 9 bases between. The V gene's germline CDR1 is SGHNT and CDR2 YENEEA. The CDR3: CASQASSTDTQYF. The CDR3 region has the DNA TGTGCCAGCCAGGCCTCTAGCACAGATACGCAGTATTTT.

V usage is TRBV18 and J usage is TRBJ1-6, with D tentatively TRBD1 (6 bases). V shed 3 bases and J shed 1 base, with 13 bases lying between them. Germline V gene sequence: CDR1 KGHSH, CDR2 LQKENI. The CDR3 has 17 amino acids. The CDR3 here is CASSPSQGSSYNSPLHF. CDR3 coding DNA: TGTGCCAGCTCACCGTCGCAGGGGAGTTCCTATAATTCACCCCTCCACTTT. The variable domain in full, completed from reference TRBV18 and TRBJ1-6, reads NAGVMQNPRHLVRRRGQEARLRCSPMKGHSHVYWYRQLPEEGLKFMVYLQKENIIDESGMPKERFSAEFPKEGPSILRIQQVVRGDSAAYFCASSPSQGSSYNSPLHFGNGTRLTVT.

The gene calls are TRBV30 and TRBJ1-3; TRBD1 matches at 7 bases. The germline V gene has CDR1 GTSNPN and CDR2 SVGIG (reference sequence). The V segment lost 4 bases and the J segment 0 bases; nucleotides outside the gene matches: 9. The length of the CDR3 is 16 residues. The CDR3, as DNA: TGTGCCTGGAAGCGTGACAGGGTTGTCTCTGGAAACACCATATATTTT. As protein: CAWKRDRVVSGNTIYF.

The table lists this clone with a count of one. The chain carries TRBV7-2 and TRBJ1-3; perhaps TRBD1 as D (5 bases). CDR3 length equals 15 residues. Germline V gene data show CDR1 as SGHTA and CDR2 as FQGNSA. The V gene lost 2 bases and the J gene lost 0 bases, with 8 bases spanning the gap. For the CDR3, the DNA is TGTGCCAGCAGCTTAAATCAGGGCTCTGGAAACACCATATATTTT. It specifies CASSLNQGSGNTIYF.

The genes are TRBV10-1 and TRBJ1-1; 8 bases fit TRBD1. Trimming removed 7 bases from V and 3 bases from J; junction bases left unmatched: 4. CDR3 length equals 13 residues. Germline CDR1 and CDR2: WNHNN and SYGVQD (reference sequence). The CDR3 loop is CASKDRVDTEAFF. As DNA, the CDR3 is TGCGCCAGCAAGGACAGGGTAGACACTGAAGCTTTCTTT.